This T cell receptor (beta chain) was observed in a study of cytomegalovirus exposure and HLA in healthy donors. General observations from the study: Later, TCR association rates were found to vary by HLA locus, highest for DRB1 and lowest for HLA-C.

Use of 60 Vbeta and 13 Jbeta primers characterized the PCR. Sequencing used immunoSEQ multiplex PCR; TCRdb keeps in-frame clones, though not all of them. The sample totals under 95,000 clones. In the case of this clone: Its antigen remains unknown.

This CDR3 has 15 residues. Germline CDR1 is MGHDK and CDR2 is SYGVNS. J lost 0 bases, V lost 5 bases, and 3 bases had no gene match. This chain uses TRBV25-1 with TRBJ2-1, with 8 bases aligning to TRBD1. Input material: PBMCs. This receptor was obtained from a man aged 18 to 30 in good health and CMV-seropositive. In DNA, the CDR3 is TGTGCCAGCAGTACAGGGGGTACCTCCTACAATGAGCAGTTCTTC. Residues: CASSTGGTSYNEQFF.